The T cell receptor beta chain described here comes from a study of T cells after posttransplantation cyclophosphamide. The protocol was immunoSEQ multiplex PCR, while the TCRdb copy is restricted to in-frame clones and leaves out a portion. This repertoire shows roughly 9,000 clones, more than 75% found once; its top ten account for 20% to 25%. A marrow graft followed busulfan-fludarabine conditioning, with cyclophosphamide on days +3 and +4. The germline gives CDR1 MGHDK, CDR2 SYGVNS. The trim removed 6 bases at V and 5 bases at J, leaving 5 bases unmatched. The CDR3 consists of 13 residues. This receptor was obtained from a female patient aged 35 to 55 who received an allogeneic stem cell transplant from an unrelated donor, was CMV-positive, and had no GVHD. Some T cells may be supplied by the graft donor. Sequenced material: PBMCs, taken after allogeneic stem cell transplant with posttransplant cyclophosphamide. V is TRBV25-1 and J is TRBJ1-1, with 8 nucleotides matching TRBD1. CDR3: CASSRGPGTEAFF. In DNA, the CDR3 is TGTGCCAGCAGCAGGGGGCCGGGGACTGAAGCTTTCTTT.